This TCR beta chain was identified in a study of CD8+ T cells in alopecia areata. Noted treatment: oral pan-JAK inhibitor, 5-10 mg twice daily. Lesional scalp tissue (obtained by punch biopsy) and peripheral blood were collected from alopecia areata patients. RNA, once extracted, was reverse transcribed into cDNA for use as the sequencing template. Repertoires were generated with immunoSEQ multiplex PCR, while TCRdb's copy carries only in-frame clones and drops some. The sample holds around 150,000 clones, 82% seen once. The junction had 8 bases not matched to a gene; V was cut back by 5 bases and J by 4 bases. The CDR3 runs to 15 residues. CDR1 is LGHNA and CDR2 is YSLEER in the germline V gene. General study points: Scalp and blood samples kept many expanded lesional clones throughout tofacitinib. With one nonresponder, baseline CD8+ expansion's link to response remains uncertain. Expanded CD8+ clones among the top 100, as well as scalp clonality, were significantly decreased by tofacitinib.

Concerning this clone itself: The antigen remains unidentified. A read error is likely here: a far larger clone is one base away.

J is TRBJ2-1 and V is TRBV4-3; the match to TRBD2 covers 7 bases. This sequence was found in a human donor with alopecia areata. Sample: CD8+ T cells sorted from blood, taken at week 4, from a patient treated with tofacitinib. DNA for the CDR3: TGCGCCAGCAGCTTAACTGGGGGGGAATACAATGAGCAGTTCTTC. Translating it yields CASSLTGGEYNEQFF.